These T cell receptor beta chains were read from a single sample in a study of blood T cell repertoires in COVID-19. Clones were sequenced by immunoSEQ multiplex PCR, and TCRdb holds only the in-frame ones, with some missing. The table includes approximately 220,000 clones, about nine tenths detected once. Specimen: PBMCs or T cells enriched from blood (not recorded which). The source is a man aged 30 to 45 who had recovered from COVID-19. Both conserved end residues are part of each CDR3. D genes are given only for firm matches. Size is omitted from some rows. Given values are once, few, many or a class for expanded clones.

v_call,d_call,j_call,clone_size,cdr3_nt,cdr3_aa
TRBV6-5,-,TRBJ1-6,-,TGTGCCAGCAGTTTGACTGACAGTTATAATTCACCCCTCCACTTT,CASSLTDSYNSPLHF
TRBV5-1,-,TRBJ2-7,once,TGCGCCAGCAGCTTTGGGACACAGGGCACTTCCGCCTACGAGCAGTACTTC,CASSFGTQGTSAYEQYF
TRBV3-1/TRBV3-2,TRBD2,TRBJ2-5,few,TGTGCCAGCAGCCACGTGTCGGAGCGGGGGGCCGATCAAGAGACCCAGTACTTC,CASSHVSERGADQETQYF
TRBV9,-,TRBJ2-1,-,TGTGCCAGCAGCGTAGCAGGCGACACCTACAATGAGCAGTTCTTC,CASSVAGDTYNEQFF
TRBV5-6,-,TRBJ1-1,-,TGTGCCAGCAGTCCCACAGGAAACACTGAAGCTTTCTTT,CASSPTGNTEAFF
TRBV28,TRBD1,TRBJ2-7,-,TGTGCCAGCAGACAATACACAGGGGACTACGAGCAGTACTTC,CASRQYTGDYEQYF
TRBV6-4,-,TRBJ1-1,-,TGTGCCAGCAGGGAAACAGGGAACACTGAAGCTTTCTTT,CASRETGNTEAFF
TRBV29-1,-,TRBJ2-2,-,TGCAGCGTTGTAAAAGGCGGTGGGACCGGGGAGCTGTTTTTT,CSVVKGGGTGELFF
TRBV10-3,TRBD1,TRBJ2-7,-,TGTGCCATCAGTGAAGCCTCGGACAGGTCCTACGAGCAGTACTTC,CAISEASDRSYEQYF
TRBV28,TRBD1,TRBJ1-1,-,TGTGCCAGCAGTTACCCGGACAGGCAGAACACTGAAGCTTTCTTT,CASSYPDRQNTEAFF
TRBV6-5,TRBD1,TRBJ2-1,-,TGTGCCAGCAGCCCCGGGACAGGGATTCATGAGCAGTTCTTC,CASSPGTGIHEQFF
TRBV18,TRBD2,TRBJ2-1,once,TGTGCCAGCTCACCATCTAAACTAGCGGGAGTCGTGGGTGAGCAGTTCTTC,CASSPSKLAGVVGEQFF
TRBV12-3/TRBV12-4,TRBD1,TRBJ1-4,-,TGTGCCAGCAGTCAAGACAGGGTCGCACTGTTTTTT,CASSQDRVALFF
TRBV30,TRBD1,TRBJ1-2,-,TGTGCCTGGATGGGAGGACAGGGAACCGGCTACACCTTC,CAWMGGQGTGYTF
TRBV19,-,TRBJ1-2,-,TGTGCCAGTAGTACAACAGGGAACCAGTACTATGGCTACACCTTC,CASSTTGNQYYGYTF
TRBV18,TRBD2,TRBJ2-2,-,TGTGCCAGCTCACTGGGACTAGCGGGAGTGGTGGCCGGGGAGCTGTTTTTT,CASSLGLAGVVAGELFF
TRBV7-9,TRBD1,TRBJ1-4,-,TGTGCCAGCAGCAGAGGAACAGGGGGAGCCAATGAAAAACTGTTTTTT,CASSRGTGGANEKLFF
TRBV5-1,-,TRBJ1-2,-,TGCGCCAGCAGGTCAGGGACAAACTATGGCTACACCTTC,CASRSGTNYGYTF
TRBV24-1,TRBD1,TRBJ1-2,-,TGTGCCACCAGTGCTCAGGGGGATGTTGGCTATGGCTACACCTTC,CATSAQGDVGYGYTF
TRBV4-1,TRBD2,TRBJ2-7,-,TGCGCCAGCAGCCAAGCGGGGGGTTCCTACGAGCAGTACTTC,CASSQAGGSYEQYF
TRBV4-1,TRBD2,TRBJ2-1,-,TGCGCCAGTCAGACTAGCGGGGGTGCGAATGAGCAGTTCTTC,CASQTSGGANEQFF
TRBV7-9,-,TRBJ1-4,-,TGTGCCAGCAGCTCCCCGCGGGCTGATGAAAAACTGTTTTTT,CASSSPRADEKLFF
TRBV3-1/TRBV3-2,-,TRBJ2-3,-,TGTGCCAGCAGCCCTTCGATTAGCGGTAGCACAGATACGCAGTATTTT,CASSPSISGSTDTQYF
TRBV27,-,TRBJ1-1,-,TGTGCCAGCAGTTCCCTGGGAAAGGGGGAGGGCACTGAAGCTTTCTTT,CASSSLGKGEGTEAFF
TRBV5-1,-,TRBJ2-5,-,TGCGCCAGCAGCTTGATTATTAGCGGAGCCCAAGAGACCCAGTACTTC,CASSLIISGAQETQYF
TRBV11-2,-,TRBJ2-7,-,TGTGCCAGCAGCTCATCAGGGGAGCAGTACTTC,CASSSSGEQYF
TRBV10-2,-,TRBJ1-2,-,TGCGCCAGCAGGGACCCCGACCCCCGGGGTGGCTACACCTTC,CASRDPDPRGGYTF
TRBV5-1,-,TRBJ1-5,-,TGCGCCAGCAGCTTGGACCCCGCGGGGAACAATCAGCCCCAGCATTTT,CASSLDPAGNNQPQHF
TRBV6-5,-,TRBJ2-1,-,TGTGCCAGCAGTTACTCGGGAGCGGAGGGATACAATGAGCAGTTCTTC,CASSYSGAEGYNEQFF
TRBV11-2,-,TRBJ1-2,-,TGTGCCAGCAGCTTAGATTGGGAGGGAAACGGCTACACCTTC,CASSLDWEGNGYTF
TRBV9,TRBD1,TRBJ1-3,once,TGTGCCAGCAGCGACCAAACAGGGGCAGGGGGAAACACCATATATTTT,CASSDQTGAGGNTIYF
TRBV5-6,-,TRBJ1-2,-,TGTGCCAGCGTAGGAGGCGAGGGTGTGTATGGCTACACCTTC,CASVGGEGVYGYTF
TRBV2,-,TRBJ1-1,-,TGTGCCAGCAGTGTTAATGGAGTGAACACTGAAGCTTTCTTT,CASSVNGVNTEAFF
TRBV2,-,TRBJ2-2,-,TGTGCCAGCAGGTGGCTAGCGAACACCGGGGAGCTGTTTTTT,CASRWLANTGELFF
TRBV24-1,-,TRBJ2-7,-,TGTGCCACCAGTGATTTGGTGGGCCACGAGCAGTACTTC,CATSDLVGHEQYF
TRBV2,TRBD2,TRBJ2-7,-,TGTGCCAGCGTTAGCGGGGGAAATACCTACGAGCAGTACTTC,CASVSGGNTYEQYF
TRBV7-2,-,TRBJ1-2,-,TGTGCCAGCAGCTTAGCCGGGACTAAAACTAACTATGGCTACACCTTC,CASSLAGTKTNYGYTF
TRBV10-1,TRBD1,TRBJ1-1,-,TGCGCCAGCAGTGAGTCGCTGGGGACAGGGAACACTGAAGCTTTCTTT,CASSESLGTGNTEAFF
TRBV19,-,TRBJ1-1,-,TGTGCCAGTAGTACGGGAAAGGGAGGCTGGTACACTGAAGCTTTCTTT,CASSTGKGGWYTEAFF
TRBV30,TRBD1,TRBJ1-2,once,TGTGCCTGGAGTCGGGGACAGGGTGGCCGGGACTATGGCTACACCTTC,CAWSRGQGGRDYGYTF
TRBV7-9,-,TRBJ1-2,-,TGTGCCAGCAGCTCAGGGGTTTCCGGAGGCTACACCTTC,CASSSGVSGGYTF
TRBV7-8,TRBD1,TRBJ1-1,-,TGTGCCAGCAGCAAAAGACAGGGTGACACTGAAGCTTTCTTT,CASSKRQGDTEAFF
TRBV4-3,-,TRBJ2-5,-,TGCGCCAGCAGCCGGACAGGCGGCGCGGGGGAGACCCAGTACTTC,CASSRTGGAGETQYF
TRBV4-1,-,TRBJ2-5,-,TGCGCCAGCAGCCAGGGGCGGGGCCTTCAAGAGACCCAGTACTTC,CASSQGRGLQETQYF
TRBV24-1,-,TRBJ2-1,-,TGTGCCACCAGTCCACCCCAGGGAACCTACAATGAGCAGTTCTTC,CATSPPQGTYNEQFF
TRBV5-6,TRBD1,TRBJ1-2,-,TGTGCCAGCAGCTTGGTTTGGACAGGGACTAACTATGGCTACACCTTC,CASSLVWTGTNYGYTF
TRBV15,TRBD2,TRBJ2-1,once,TGTGCCACCGCCGAGCGGGGGGGCCCTGGTGAGCAGTTCTTC,CATAERGGPGEQFF
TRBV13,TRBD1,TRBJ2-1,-,TGTGCCAGCAGCCCGACAGGGGGAGGATTGAATGAGCAGTTCTTC,CASSPTGGGLNEQFF
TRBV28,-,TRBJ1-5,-,TGTGCCAGCAGGACTCCGGGGGTTCAGCCCCAGCATTTT,CASRTPGVQPQHF
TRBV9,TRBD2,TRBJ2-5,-,TGTGCCAGCAGCGTAGGTGGGAGGGTTAGCCCAGAGACCCAGTACTTC,CASSVGGRVSPETQYF
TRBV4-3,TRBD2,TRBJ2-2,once,TGCGCCAGCAGCCAAGAGCCAGCGGGGGGGTTCGGGGAGCTGTTTTTT,CASSQEPAGGFGELFF
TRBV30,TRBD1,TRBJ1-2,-,TGTGCCTGGACTACCGCCCGGGACAGGGGGCATTATGGCTACACCTTC,CAWTTARDRGHYGYTF
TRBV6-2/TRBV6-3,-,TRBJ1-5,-,TGTGCCAGCAGTTATCGGGGGGACAATCAGCCCCAGCATTTT,CASSYRGDNQPQHF
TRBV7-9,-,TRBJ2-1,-,TGTGCCAGCAATCTATTATTCGGGGAGCAGTTCTTC,CASNLLFGEQFF
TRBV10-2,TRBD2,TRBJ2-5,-,TGCGCCAGCTCGGACGGACTAGCGGGGACCCAGTACTTC,CASSDGLAGTQYF